The sequence of this T cell receptor beta chain was determined in a study of beta chain features in type 1 diabetes. Expressed TCRB transcripts got sequenced, as all isolated RNA was reverse transcribed. Data came from immunoSEQ multiplex PCR; TCRdb stores just in-frame clones and leaves some out. Among 80,000 to 90,000 clones listed, about a third were seen once. Concerning this clone itself: Its antigen is unidentified.

It was via CD45RO/CCR7/CD25/CD127/CD95/CD27 that CD4+ naive, central memory, regulatory and stem cell-like memory cells were sorted. Per germline, CDR1 SGHRS and CDR2 YFSETQ. CDR3 length: 13 amino acids. V gave up 6 bases and J gave up 0 bases; unmatched junction bases: 3. Broader study findings: In the patient group, naive, central memory and Treg TCRB repertoires seemed more alike than in the healthy donor group.

This receptor was identified in a woman under 30 in good health. The sequenced material came from stem cell memory CD4+ T cells from blood. The rearrangement joins TRBV5-1 to TRBJ2-7, with 7 nucleotides matching TRBD1. As DNA, the CDR3 is TGCGCCAGCAAATGGGACAGCTCCTACGAGCAGTACTTC. This encodes CASKWDSSYEQYF. The full variable domain, in which reference TRBV5-1 and TRBJ2-7 provide the parts outside the CDR3, is KAGVTQTPRYLIKTRGQQVTLSCSPISGHRSVSWYQQTPGQGLQFLFEYFSETQRNKGNFPGRFSGRQFSNSRSEMNVSTLELGDSALYLCASKWDSSYEQYFGPGTRLTVT.